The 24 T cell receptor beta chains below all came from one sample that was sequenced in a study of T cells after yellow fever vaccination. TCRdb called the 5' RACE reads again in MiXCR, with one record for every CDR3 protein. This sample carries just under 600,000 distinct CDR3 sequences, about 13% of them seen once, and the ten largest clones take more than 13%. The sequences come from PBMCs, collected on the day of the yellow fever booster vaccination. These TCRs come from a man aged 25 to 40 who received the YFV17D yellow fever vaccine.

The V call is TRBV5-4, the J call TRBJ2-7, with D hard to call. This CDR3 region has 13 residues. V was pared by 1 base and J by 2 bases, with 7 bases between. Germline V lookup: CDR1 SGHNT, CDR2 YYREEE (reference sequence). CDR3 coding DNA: TGTGCCAGCAGCTTGCAGGACCCCTACGAGCAGTACTTC. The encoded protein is CASSLQDPYEQYF.

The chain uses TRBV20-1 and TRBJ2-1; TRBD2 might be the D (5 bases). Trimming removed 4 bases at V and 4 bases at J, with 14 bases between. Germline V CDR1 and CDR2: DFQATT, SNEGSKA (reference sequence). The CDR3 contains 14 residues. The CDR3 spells CSAIVPGFYNEQFF. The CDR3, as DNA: TGCAGTGCTATTGTTCCGGGGTTTTACAATGAGCAGTTCTTC.

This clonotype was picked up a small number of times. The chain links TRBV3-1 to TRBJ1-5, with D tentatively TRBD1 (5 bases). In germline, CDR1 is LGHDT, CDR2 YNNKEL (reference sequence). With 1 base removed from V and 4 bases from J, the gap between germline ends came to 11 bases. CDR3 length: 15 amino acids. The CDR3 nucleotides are TGTGCCAGCAGCCAAGCTATGGGGGGGAATCAGCCCCAGCATTTT. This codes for CASSQAMGGNQPQHF. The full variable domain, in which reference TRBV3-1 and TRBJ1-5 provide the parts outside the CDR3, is DTAVSQTPKYLVTQMGNDKSIKCEQNLGHDTMYWYKQDSKKFLKIMFSYNNKELIINETVPNRFSPKSPDKAHLNLHINSLELGDSAVYFCASSQAMGGNQPQHFGDGTRLSIL.

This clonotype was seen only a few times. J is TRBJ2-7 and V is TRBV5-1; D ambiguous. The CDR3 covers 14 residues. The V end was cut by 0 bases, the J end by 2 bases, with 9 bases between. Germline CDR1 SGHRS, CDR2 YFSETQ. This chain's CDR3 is CASSLETRTYEQYF. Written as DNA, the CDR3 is TGCGCCAGCAGCTTGGAAACCCGGACCTACGAGCAGTACTTC.

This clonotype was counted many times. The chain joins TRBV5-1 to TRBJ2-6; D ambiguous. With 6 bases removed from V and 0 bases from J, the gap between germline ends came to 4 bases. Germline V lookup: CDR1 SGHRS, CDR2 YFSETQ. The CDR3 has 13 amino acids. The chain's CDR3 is CASKSSGANVLTF. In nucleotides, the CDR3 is TGCGCCAGCAAGAGCTCTGGGGCCAACGTCCTGACTTTC.

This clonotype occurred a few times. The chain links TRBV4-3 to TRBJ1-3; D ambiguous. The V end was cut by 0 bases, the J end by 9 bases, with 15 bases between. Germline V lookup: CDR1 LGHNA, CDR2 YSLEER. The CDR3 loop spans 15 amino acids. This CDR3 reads CASSQDLPGGATIYF. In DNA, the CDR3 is TGCGCCAGCAGCCAAGATCTGCCGGGCGGCGCCACCATATATTTT.

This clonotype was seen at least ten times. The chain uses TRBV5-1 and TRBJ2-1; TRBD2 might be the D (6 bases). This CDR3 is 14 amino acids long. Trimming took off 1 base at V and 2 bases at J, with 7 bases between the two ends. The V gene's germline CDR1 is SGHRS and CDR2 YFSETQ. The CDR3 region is CASSLPGAYNEQFF. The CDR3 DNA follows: TGCGCCAGCAGCTTGCCGGGAGCCTACAATGAGCAGTTCTTC.

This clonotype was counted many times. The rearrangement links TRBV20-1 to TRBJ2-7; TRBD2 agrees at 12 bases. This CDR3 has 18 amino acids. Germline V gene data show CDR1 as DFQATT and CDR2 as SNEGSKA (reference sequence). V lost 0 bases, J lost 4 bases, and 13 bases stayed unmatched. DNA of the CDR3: TGCAGTGCTAGAGACGCCCTTCGACTAGCGGGAGATGAGTACGAGCAGTACTTC. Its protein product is CSARDALRLAGDEYEQYF.

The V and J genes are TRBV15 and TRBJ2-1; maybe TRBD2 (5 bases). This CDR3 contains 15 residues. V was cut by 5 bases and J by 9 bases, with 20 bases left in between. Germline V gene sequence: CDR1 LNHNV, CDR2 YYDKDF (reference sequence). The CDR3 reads CATSEPGGPWGEQFF. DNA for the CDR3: TGTGCCACCAGCGAACCCGGCGGGCCTTGGGGTGAGCAGTTCTTC.

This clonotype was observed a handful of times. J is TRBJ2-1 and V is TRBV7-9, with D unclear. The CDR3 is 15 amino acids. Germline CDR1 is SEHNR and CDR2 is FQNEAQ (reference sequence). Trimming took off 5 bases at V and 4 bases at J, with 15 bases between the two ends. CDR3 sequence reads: CASSPNPGAYNEQFF. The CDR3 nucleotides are TGTGCCAGCAGCCCCAACCCGGGCGCATACAATGAGCAGTTCTTC.

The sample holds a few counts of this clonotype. CDR3 coding DNA: TGTGCCAGCTGGGCTAGCGGGAGATACGAGCAGTACTTC. Its protein is CASWASGRYEQYF. The V call is TRBV28, the J call TRBJ2-7, with 10 positions matching TRBD2. Trimming took 8 bases from V and 4 from J; bases not matched to a gene: 5. CDR3 length equals 13 residues. Germline V CDR1 and CDR2: MDHEN, SYDVKM.

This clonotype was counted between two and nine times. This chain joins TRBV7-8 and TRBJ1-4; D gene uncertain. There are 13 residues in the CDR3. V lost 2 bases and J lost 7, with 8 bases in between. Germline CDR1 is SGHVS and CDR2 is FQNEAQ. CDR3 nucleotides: TGTGCCAGCAGCTTAAACAGCGGTGAAAAACTGTTTTTT. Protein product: CASSLNSGEKLFF. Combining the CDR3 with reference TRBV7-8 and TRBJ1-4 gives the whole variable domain GAGVSQSPRYKVAKRGQDVALRCDPISGHVSLFWYQQALGQGPEFLTYFQNEAQLDKSGLPSDRFFAERPEGSVSTLKIQRTQQEDSAVYLCASSLNSGEKLFFGSGTQLSVL.

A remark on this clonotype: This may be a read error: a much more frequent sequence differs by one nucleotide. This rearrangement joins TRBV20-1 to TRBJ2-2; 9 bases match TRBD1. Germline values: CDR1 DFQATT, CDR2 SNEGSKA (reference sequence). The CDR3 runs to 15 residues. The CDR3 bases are TGCAGTGCTTTATCGGGACAGGGTAGCACCGGGGAGCTGATTTTT. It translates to CSALSGQGSTGELIF.

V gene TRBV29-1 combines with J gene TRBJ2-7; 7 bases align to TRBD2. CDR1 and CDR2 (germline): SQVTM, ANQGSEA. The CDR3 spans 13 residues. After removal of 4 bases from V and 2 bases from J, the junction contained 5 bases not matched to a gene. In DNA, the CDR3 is TGCAGCGTTGTGCGGGAGCGACCCTACGAGCAGTACTTC. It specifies CSVVRERPYEQYF.

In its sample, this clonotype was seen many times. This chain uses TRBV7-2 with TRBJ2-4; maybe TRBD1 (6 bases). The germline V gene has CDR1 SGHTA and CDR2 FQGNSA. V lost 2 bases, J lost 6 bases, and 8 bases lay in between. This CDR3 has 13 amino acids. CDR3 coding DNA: TGTGCCAGCAGCTTAACAGGGCGAAACATTCAGTACTTC. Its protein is CASSLTGRNIQYF.

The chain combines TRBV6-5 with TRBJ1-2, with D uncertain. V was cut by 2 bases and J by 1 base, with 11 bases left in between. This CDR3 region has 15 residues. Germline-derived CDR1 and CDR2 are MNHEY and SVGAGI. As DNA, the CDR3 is TGTGCCAGCAGTTACCATTCACAGATTAACTATGGCTACACCTTC. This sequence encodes CASSYHSQINYGYTF.

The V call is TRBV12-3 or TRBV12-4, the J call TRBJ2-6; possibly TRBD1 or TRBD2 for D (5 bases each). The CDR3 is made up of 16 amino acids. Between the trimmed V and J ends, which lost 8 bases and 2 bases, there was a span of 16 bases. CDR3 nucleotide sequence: TGTGCCAGCCGCTCCGGGGCTACGACTGGGGCCAACGTCCTGACTTTC. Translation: CASRSGATTGANVLTF.

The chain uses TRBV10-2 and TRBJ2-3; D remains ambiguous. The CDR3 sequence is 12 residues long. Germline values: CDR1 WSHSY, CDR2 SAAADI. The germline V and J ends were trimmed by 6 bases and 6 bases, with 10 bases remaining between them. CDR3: CASSILVDTQYF. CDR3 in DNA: TGCGCCAGCAGCATACTGGTGGATACGCAGTATTTT.

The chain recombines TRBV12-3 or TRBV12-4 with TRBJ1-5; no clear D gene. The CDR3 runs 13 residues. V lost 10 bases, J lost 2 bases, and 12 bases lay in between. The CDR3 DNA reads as TGTGCCACCTCCAGAGCAGGCAATCAGCCCCAGCATTTT. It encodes CATSRAGNQPQHF.

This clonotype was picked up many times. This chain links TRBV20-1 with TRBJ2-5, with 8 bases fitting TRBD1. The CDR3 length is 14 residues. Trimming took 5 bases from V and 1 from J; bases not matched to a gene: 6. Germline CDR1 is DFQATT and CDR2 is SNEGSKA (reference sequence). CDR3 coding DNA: TGCAGTGCTGAGGGCGGGACAGGCCAAGAGACCCAGTACTTC. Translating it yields CSAEGGTGQETQYF.

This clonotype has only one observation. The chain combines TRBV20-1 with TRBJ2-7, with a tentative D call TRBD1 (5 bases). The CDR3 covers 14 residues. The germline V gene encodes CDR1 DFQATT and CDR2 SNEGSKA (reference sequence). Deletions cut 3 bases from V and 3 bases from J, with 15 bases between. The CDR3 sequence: CSASSLGQGYEQYF. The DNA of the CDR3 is TGCAGTGCTAGTTCCTTGGGGCAAGGCTACGAGCAGTACTTC.

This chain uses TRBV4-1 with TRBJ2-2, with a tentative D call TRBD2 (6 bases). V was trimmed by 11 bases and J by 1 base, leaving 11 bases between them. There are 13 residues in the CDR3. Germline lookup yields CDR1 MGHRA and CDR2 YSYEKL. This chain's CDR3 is CAAHGGNTGELFF. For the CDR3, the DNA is TGCGCCGCCCACGGGGGGAACACCGGGGAGCTGTTTTTT.

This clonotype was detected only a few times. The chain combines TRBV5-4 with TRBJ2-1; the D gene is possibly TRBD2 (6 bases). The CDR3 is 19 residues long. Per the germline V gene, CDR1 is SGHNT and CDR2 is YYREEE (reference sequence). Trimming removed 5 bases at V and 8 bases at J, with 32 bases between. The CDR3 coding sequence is TGTGCCAGCAGTTTCCGGACTATTGGGCCGTTAATAGGGTCCGATGAGCAGTTCTTC. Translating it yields CASSFRTIGPLIGSDEQFF.

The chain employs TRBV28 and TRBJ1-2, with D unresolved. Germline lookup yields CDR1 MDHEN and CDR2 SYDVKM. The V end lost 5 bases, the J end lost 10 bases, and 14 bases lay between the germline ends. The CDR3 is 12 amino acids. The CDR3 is CASSLMDRSYTF. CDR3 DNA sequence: TGTGCCAGCAGTCTCATGGACCGCTCCTACACCTTC.